The entry that follows covers one TCR beta chain sequence. Its antigen is not identified. At one of its ends the junction is not consistent with the germline gene, which may arise from a read error. Semi-nested PCR with Nested Universal Primer A followed constant-region reverse priming of full-length variable regions. TCRdb redid the calling of the 5' RACE reads with MiXCR, one entry per CDR3 protein. The table has about 6,000 distinct CDR3 sequences, roughly three fifths seen once. Overall study findings and caveats: In terms of TCR gene usage, tumor memory CD4+ T cells clustered together with blood and lymph node memory CD4+ cells, as well as with lymph node naive CD4+ cells. Greatest tumor Treg TCR overlap was with tumor naive CD4+ cells.

CDR3 size: 16 residues. The germline V gene has CDR1 MNHNS and CDR2 SASEGT. This TCR derives from a female donor with breast cancer. The chain links TRBV6-1 to TRBJ2-1; D might be TRBD2 (5 bases). The sample was naive CD4+ T cells sorted from blood. Subset defined: naive CD4+ T cells, CD4+CD45RA+CD25-. The CDR3 protein is CASSQQLERSYNEQSF. CDR3 in DNA: TGTGCCAGCAGTCAACAACTAGAAAGGTCCTACAATGAGCAGTCCTTC.